The entry below gives a single TCR beta chain sequence along with its context. How the authors handled the data: Reference gene primer amplification in the assay estimated nucleated cell counts. TCRdb's copy holds only in-frame clones and misses some; the assay was immunoSEQ multiplex PCR. D and trimming come from the DNA, and the V and J calls and clone size come from that table. The table has tens of thousands of clones, roughly 90% seen once. This sample was taken from a study of blood T cell repertoires in COVID-19. Study-level information: Whether acute or convalescent, the COVID-19 samples came from the United States, Italy and Spain.

This CDR3 contains 15 residues. Germline CDR1 MNHEY, CDR2 SMNVEV (reference sequence). The V gene end was trimmed by 7 bases and the J gene end by 4 bases; junction bases not matched to a gene: 9. V usage is TRBV27 and J usage is TRBJ2-1; 8 bases align to TRBD2. This TCR was recovered from a woman aged 60-75 years with acute or convalescent COVID-19. The source material was peripheral blood. This chain's CDR3 is CASTTGTSGYNEQFF. The CDR3 nucleotides are TGTGCCAGCACCACGGGTACTAGCGGTTACAATGAGCAGTTCTTC.